The clone carrying this T cell receptor beta chain was counted once. CDR3 length equals 13 residues. Trimming shortened V by 2 bases and J by 7 bases, and 9 bases separated the two germline ends. Germline values: CDR1 MNHNS, CDR2 SASEGT. Authors' data handling: Scientists estimated how many nucleated cells there were by amplifying reference gene primers. Sequencing used immunoSEQ multiplex PCR; TCRdb keeps in-frame clones, though not all of them. Clone size and the V and J calls come from that table; the DNA yielded D and trimming. The repertoire includes under 250,000 clones, around 89% of them detected once, and approximately 3.5% sits in the top ten. This specimen belongs to a study of blood T cell repertoires in COVID-19. Study summary: Nucleic acid was either cDNA or gDNA, and it came from T cells, B-cell-depleted T cells, or PBMCs.

Participant age was about 18 to 89 years, and participants resided in about two dozen US areas. The study assigned cohorts using participant-reported clinical history. The sequence was obtained from a woman under 30 in a cohort exposed to, infected with or recovered from COVID-19 (not recorded which). The chain joins TRBV6-1 to TRBJ1-5; D not resolved. Sequencing input: PBMCs or T cells enriched from blood (not recorded which). CDR3 sequence (DNA): TGTGCCAGCAGTGAACGGGAAGGGCAGCCCCAGCATTTT. It translates to CASSEREGQPQHF.